This TCR beta chain was documented in a study of shared clonotypes between healthy human individuals. Germline CDR1 is SEHNR and CDR2 is FQNEAQ (reference sequence). This CDR3 is built from 12 residues. V was trimmed by 1 base and J by 7 bases, leaving 7 bases between them. Every subset's genomic DNA went evenly onto several immunoSEQ plates. The method was immunoSEQ multiplex PCR; TCRdb's version includes in-frame clones alone and lacks a portion of them. The table includes some 2.1 million clones, 85% to 95% detected once. The naive CD8 population came from CD45RO-negative cells selected for CCR7, without terminally differentiated effector memory CD45RA+ cells.

The sequencing input was naive CD8+ T cells from PBMCs. This TCR came from a young man in good health. Some clones in this sample may be carry-over from other donors' samples. The chain employs TRBV7-9 and TRBJ1-1, with unresolved D. CDR3 amino acids: CASSLGPLEAFF. CDR3 coding DNA: TGTGCCAGCAGCTTAGGTCCGCTTGAAGCTTTCTTT.